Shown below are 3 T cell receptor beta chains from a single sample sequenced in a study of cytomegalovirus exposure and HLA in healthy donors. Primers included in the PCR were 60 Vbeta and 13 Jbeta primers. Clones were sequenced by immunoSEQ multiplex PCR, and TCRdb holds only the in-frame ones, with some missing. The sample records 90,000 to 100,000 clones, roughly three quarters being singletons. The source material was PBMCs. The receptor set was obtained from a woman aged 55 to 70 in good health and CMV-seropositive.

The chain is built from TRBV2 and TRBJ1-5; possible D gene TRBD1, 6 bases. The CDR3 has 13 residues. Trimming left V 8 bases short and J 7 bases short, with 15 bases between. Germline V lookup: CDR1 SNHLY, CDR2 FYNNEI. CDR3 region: CASGGGRGQPQHF. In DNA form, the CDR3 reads TGTGCCAGCGGGGGCGGAAGGGGACAGCCCCAGCATTTT.

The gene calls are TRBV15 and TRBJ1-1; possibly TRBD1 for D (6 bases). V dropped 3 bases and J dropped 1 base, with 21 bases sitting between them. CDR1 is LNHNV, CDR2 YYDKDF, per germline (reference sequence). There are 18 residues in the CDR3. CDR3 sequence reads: CATSRDSLLVTENTEAFF. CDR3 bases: TGTGCCACCAGCAGGGACAGCCTTCTCGTGACCGAGAACACTGAAGCTTTCTTT.

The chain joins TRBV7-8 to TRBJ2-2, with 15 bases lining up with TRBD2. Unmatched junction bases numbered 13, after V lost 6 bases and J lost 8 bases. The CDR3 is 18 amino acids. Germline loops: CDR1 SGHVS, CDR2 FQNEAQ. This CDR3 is CASRQTGLAGGPGGELFF. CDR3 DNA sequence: TGTGCCAGCAGGCAAACCGGACTAGCGGGAGGGCCAGGGGGGGAGCTGTTTTTT.